The 4 T cell receptor beta chains presented below share a single source sample, sequenced in a study of blood T cell repertoires in COVID-19. Sequencing was performed with immunoSEQ multiplex PCR; in TCRdb, only in-frame clones are kept and a portion is missing. This table has around 290,000 clones, 88% appearing once. The sample was PBMCs or T cells enriched from blood (not recorded which). Every receptor here comes from an older woman in a cohort exposed to, infected with or recovered from COVID-19 (not recorded which).

V usage is TRBV28 and J usage is TRBJ2-1; 12 bases map to TRBD2. The V segment lost 4 bases and the J segment 10 bases; nucleotides outside the gene matches: 8. Per germline, CDR1 MDHEN and CDR2 SYDVKM. The CDR3 length is 15 residues. The CDR3 is CASSSGLAGAYEQFF. The CDR3 DNA follows: TGTGCCAGCAGTTCGGGACTAGCGGGTGCCTACGAGCAGTTCTTC.

This chain joins TRBV19 and TRBJ2-7; 9 bases are a match to TRBD2. Germline-derived CDR1 and CDR2 are LNHDA and SQIVND (reference sequence). This CDR3 contains 17 residues. V shed 5 bases and J 4 bases; nucleotides not matched to a gene: 15. CDR3 sequence reads: CASSSGTGGLAKYEQYF. For the CDR3, the DNA is TGTGCCAGTAGTTCGGGAACCGGGGGACTAGCCAAGTACGAGCAGTACTTC. Using reference TRBV19 and TRBJ2-7 for the parts outside the CDR3, the full variable domain is DGGITQSPKYLFRKEGQNVTLSCEQNLNHDAMYWYRQDPGQGLRLIYYSQIVNDFQKGDIAEGYSVSREKKESFPLTVTSAQKNPTAFYLCASSSGTGGLAKYEQYFGPGTRLTVT.

V usage is TRBV7-9 and J usage is TRBJ2-2, with 7 positions matching TRBD1. V was clipped by 2 bases and J by 7 bases; unmatched bases: 10. The CDR3 sequence is 16 residues long. Per germline, CDR1 SEHNR and CDR2 FQNEAQ (reference sequence). The CDR3 DNA reads as TGTGCCAGCAGCTTAACGACAGGGACCACGGGCGGGGAGCTGTTTTTT. Amino acids: CASSLTTGTTGGELFF.

The V gene is TRBV4-1, the J gene TRBJ2-7, with 9 bases fitting TRBD1. Germline CDR1 reads MGHRA; CDR2 reads YSYEKL. This CDR3 contains 17 residues. The junction had 13 bases not matched to a gene; V was cut back by 4 bases and J by 3 bases. Written as DNA, the CDR3 is TGCGCCAGCAGCCGCCAGCCACCGGGACAGGGATTCTACGAGCAGTACTTC. Amino acid sequence: CASSRQPPGQGFYEQYF.